The following is a T cell receptor beta chain sequence with its context. Trimming removed 4 bases from V and 5 bases from J; junction bases left unmatched: 6. This CDR3 region has 14 residues. The germline gives CDR1 ENHRY, CDR2 SYGVKD. These data come from a study of blood T cell repertoires in COVID-19. For the study at large: The study drew acute and convalescent COVID-19 samples from the United States, Italy and Spain.

Individuals drawn from approximately 22 US areas were roughly 18 to 100 years old. Original handling: Reference gene primer amplification gave nucleated cell count estimates. Here immunoSEQ multiplex PCR was the method, and the copy in TCRdb shows in-frame clones only, minus some. The D gene and trimming were derived from the DNA, and the V and J assignments and clone size from that table. The sample carries roughly 310,000 clones, about nine tenths recorded once. What was sequenced was PBMCs or T cells enriched from blood (not recorded which). The sequence derives from a man between 60 and 70 years old who had recovered from COVID-19. The chain joins TRBV10-3 to TRBJ2-7, with 9 bases lining up with TRBD1. CDR3 bases: TGTGCCATCAGTGGGACAGGGGAGTTCCACGAGCAGTACTTC. Protein: CAISGTGEFHEQYF.